This TCR beta chain came from a study of blood T cells in healthy people across ages. The CDR3 totals 15 residues. Germline CDR1 is SNHLY and CDR2 is FYNNEI. Trimming at V came to 3 bases and at J to 4 bases, leaving 5 bases not matched to a gene. With a J-beta primer mix and a sample-barcoded 5' primer, a second PCR ran about 7 to 11 cycles. TCRdb passed the 5' RACE reads through MiXCR, listing each CDR3 protein once. This sample yields 1.5 million to 2 million distinct CDR3 sequences, of which approximately 30% are seen a single time; more than 6% belongs to the top ten. This sequence joins TRBV2 and TRBJ2-2, with 7 bases that match TRBD1. This receptor was obtained from a woman in her twenties or thirties in good health. The sample was blood. DNA for the CDR3: TGTGCCAGCAGTGATAGGGGGCACGGCACCGGGGAGCTGTTTTTT. It encodes CASSDRGHGTGELFF.